One sample yielded the 22 T cell receptor beta chains listed below, sequenced in a study of low-dose radiotherapy and immunotherapy resistance in tumors. Time point in this sample: before trial treatment. Priming of first-strand cDNA relied on TRAV- and TRBV-specific primers (covering alpha and beta chains). TCRs were amplified for approximately 22 PCR cycles with a constant-region primer and V-primer adapter. Using its own MiXCR run on the reads, TCRdb lists one record per CDR3 protein. The sample lists 85,000 to 100,000 distinct CDR3 sequences; 9% to 9.5% were seen once. The specimen comprised PBMCs, sampled before treatment. The source of these receptors is a male donor with prostate cancer.

This chain uses TRBV27 with TRBJ1-1; a weak D match, TRBD1 (5 bases). This CDR3 has 16 amino acids. The germline V gene has CDR1 MNHEY and CDR2 SMNVEV (reference sequence). With 5 bases removed from V and 5 bases from J, the gap between germline ends came to 21 bases. The CDR3 DNA follows: TGTGCCAGCAGTCCCCCCCCGGGACGGGGAACAACTGAAGCTTTCTTT. Protein sequence: CASSPPPGRGTTEAFF.

This clonotype was observed at least ten times. This chain joins TRBV10-2 and TRBJ2-1, with a weak D call TRBD2 (6 bases). The CDR3 is made up of 12 amino acids. From germline, CDR1 is WSHSY and CDR2 SAAADI. The ends were cut back, 6 bases at V and 10 bases at J, with 13 bases in the middle. CDR3 in amino acids: CASRTGGREQFF. The CDR3 DNA reads as TGCGCCAGCAGGACCGGGGGACGGGAGCAGTTCTTC.

This clonotype was picked up many times. The chain has TRBV28 and TRBJ2-7; D may match TRBD1 or TRBD2 (6 bases each). The V end lost 8 bases, the J end lost 2 bases, and 10 bases lay between the germline ends. This CDR3 has 12 amino acids. Germline V gene lookup returns CDR1 MDHEN and CDR2 SYDVKM. The CDR3 nucleotides read TGTGCCAGCCATAGGGGGGCCTACGAGCAGTACTTC. Its translation is CASHRGAYEQYF.

This clonotype was counted at least ten times. This chain connects TRBV9 to TRBJ2-1; unclear D gene. This CDR3 is 13 amino acids long. Trimming left V 0 bases short and J 8 bases short, with 9 bases between. The germline V gene has CDR1 SGDLS and CDR2 YYNGEE. CDR3 DNA: TGTGCCAGCAGCGTAGTTCCGGGCGATGAGCAGTTCTTC. This sequence encodes CASSVVPGDEQFF.

This clonotype was observed many times. V gene TRBV20-1 combines with J gene TRBJ2-2; no clear D. Germline-derived CDR1 and CDR2 are DFQATT and SNEGSKA (reference sequence). This CDR3 has 14 residues. V shed 7 bases and J shed 0 bases, with 12 bases lying between them. The chain's CDR3 is CSVPGSANTGELFF. In DNA, the CDR3 is TGCAGTGTCCCCGGGTCAGCGAACACCGGGGAGCTGTTTTTT.

The table lists this clonotype with many counts. This chain joins TRBV4-3 and TRBJ2-3; D ambiguous. Germline CDR1 reads LGHNA; CDR2 reads YSLEER. V gave up 4 bases and J gave up 4 bases, with 9 bases separating them. The CDR3 totals 13 residues. CDR3 nucleotide sequence: TGCGCCAGCAGCCCCCGGTTGCCAGATACGCAGTATTTT. Its protein product is CASSPRLPDTQYF.

The table lists this clonotype with many counts. This chain connects TRBV4-1 to TRBJ2-7; D is unclear. Trimming took 1 base from V and 4 from J, leaving 11 bases between them. Germline values: CDR1 MGHRA, CDR2 YSYEKL. This CDR3 is built from 14 residues. This CDR3 reads CASSQGWLLYEQYF. CDR3 DNA sequence: TGCGCCAGCAGCCAAGGGTGGCTACTATACGAGCAGTACTTC.

This clonotype has at least ten counts. The V gene is TRBV18, the J gene TRBJ2-2; 12 positions match TRBD2. Germline assignment: CDR1 KGHSH and CDR2 LQKENI. With V trimmed by 8 bases and J by 0 bases, 1 base remained unmatched. The CDR3 runs 15 residues. The CDR3 spells CASGLAGPNTGELFF. The CDR3 nucleotides are TGTGCCAGCGGACTAGCGGGACCGAACACCGGGGAGCTGTTTTTT. Drawing the rest from reference TRBV18 and TRBJ2-2, the complete variable domain is NAGVMQNPRHLVRRRGQEARLRCSPMKGHSHVYWYRQLPEEGLKFMVYLQKENIIDESGMPKERFSAEFPKEGPSILRIQQVVRGDSAAYFCASGLAGPNTGELFFGEGSRLTVL.

The chain employs TRBV28 and TRBJ2-1; no firm D call. Trimming shortened V by 1 base and J by 8 bases, and 6 bases separated the two germline ends. Germline V gene sequence: CDR1 MDHEN, CDR2 SYDVKM. The CDR3 is 12 residues long. CDR3 coding DNA: TGTGCCAGCAGTTTATTAAGGGATGAGCAGTTCTTC. Its translation: CASSLLRDEQFF.

This clonotype has ten or more counts. A junction boundary mismatches the germline segment, possibly from a read error. V gene TRBV5-1 combines with J gene TRBJ2-1; D possibly corresponds to TRBD2 (6 bases). From germline, CDR1 is SGHRS and CDR2 YFSETQ. The CDR3 contains 15 residues. CDR3 loop: CASSLSGSSYNEQFF. The DNA of the CDR3 is TGTGCCAGCAGTTTATCCGGGAGCTCCTACAATGAGCAGTTCTTC.

This clonotype was seen at least ten times. The chain is built from TRBV7-6 and TRBJ1-2, with 10 bases lining up with TRBD1. From germline, CDR1 is SGHVS and CDR2 FNYEAQ. The CDR3 covers 15 residues. After removal of 5 bases from V and 2 bases from J, the junction contained 5 bases not matched to a gene. CDR3 nucleotide sequence: TGTGCCAGCAGCCCAGGACAGGGGGGCAACTATGGCTACACCTTC. This codes for CASSPGQGGNYGYTF.

The sample holds many counts of this clonotype. V gene TRBV7-2 combines with J gene TRBJ2-2; 9 nucleotides align to TRBD1. The CDR3 is 15 amino acids. Trimming removed 5 bases from V and 5 bases from J; junction bases left unmatched: 6. CDR1 SGHTA and CDR2 FQGNSA come from the germline V gene. In DNA, the CDR3 is TGTGCCAGCAGCGTAACCGGGACAGGGACCGGGGAGCTGTTTTTT. This gives the protein CASSVTGTGTGELFF.

This clonotype was observed at least ten times. The genes are TRBV9 and TRBJ1-3; D is unclear. Germline loops: CDR1 SGDLS, CDR2 YYNGEE. The CDR3 contains 17 residues. Deletions cut 4 bases from V and 0 bases from J, with 17 bases between. The CDR3 nucleotides are TGTGCCAGCAGCCCTAACCAACAGATCTACTCTGGAAACACCATATATTTT. It is translated as CASSPNQQIYSGNTIYF.

The table lists this clonotype with many counts. Its ends do not fully match the called genes, so a read error is possible. This rearrangement joins TRBV3-1 to TRBJ2-7; 10 bases match TRBD1. The CDR3 runs 13 residues. In germline, CDR1 is LGHDT, CDR2 YNNKEL (reference sequence). In DNA form, the CDR3 reads TGTGCCAGCAGTCAAGGACAGGGGGGCGAGCAGTACTTC. Translation gives CASSQGQGGEQYF.

This clonotype was seen at least ten times. V and J are TRBV30 and TRBJ2-1, with 8 bases matching TRBD1. This CDR3 is built from 14 residues. V was pared by 5 bases and J by 6 bases, with 9 bases of the junction left unmatched. Germline CDR1 reads GTSNPN; CDR2 reads SVGIG (reference sequence). The CDR3 is CAWEGQGVSNEQFF. DNA for the CDR3: TGTGCCTGGGAAGGACAGGGTGTCAGCAATGAGCAGTTCTTC. The variable domain in full, completed from reference TRBV30 and TRBJ2-1, reads SQTIHQWPATLVQPVGSPLSLECTVEGTSNPNLYWYRQAAGRGLQLLFYSVGIGQISSEVPQNLSASRPQDRQFILSSKKLLLSDSGFYLCAWEGQGVSNEQFFGPGTRLTVL.

This clonotype has at least ten counts. The V gene is TRBV29-1, the J gene TRBJ2-7, with no clear D. The germline CDR1 and CDR2 sequences are SQVTM and ANQGSEA. The length of the CDR3 is 11 residues. Deletions cut 5 bases from V and 6 bases from J, with 11 bases between. In DNA, the CDR3 is TGCAGCGTTATGGACCCCGGCGAGCAGTACTTC. Its translation is CSVMDPGEQYF.

This clonotype was seen at least ten times. The genes are TRBV28 and TRBJ2-7, with D unresolved. CDR1 and CDR2 (germline): MDHEN, SYDVKM. The V gene lost 6 bases and the J gene lost 6 bases, with 9 bases spanning the gap. This CDR3 is 11 amino acids long. The DNA for the CDR3 is TGTGCCAGCAGGGCGACGGGCGAGCAGTACTTC. Amino acid sequence: CASRATGEQYF.

This clonotype was observed a few times. This likely reflects a read error, since a far larger clone is one base away. The V gene is TRBV28, the J gene TRBJ2-5; 10 bases are shared with TRBD2. The CDR3 is 14 amino acids. V lost 8 bases, J lost 11 bases, and 14 bases stayed unmatched. In germline, CDR1 is MDHEN, CDR2 SYDVKM. CDR3 loop: CASQSASGSNEQYF. CDR3 in DNA: TGTGCCAGCCAGTCGGCTAGCGGGAGCAATGAGCAGTACTTC.

Ten or more counts support this clonotype. The chain uses TRBV28 and TRBJ2-5, with TRBD1 identical over 8 bases. Germline CDR1 and CDR2: MDHEN and SYDVKM. The CDR3 covers 15 residues. The V gene end was trimmed by 5 bases and the J gene end by 4 bases; junction bases not matched to a gene: 9. The CDR3 sequence: CASSRTGLVGETQYF. For the CDR3, the DNA is TGTGCCAGCAGTCGGACAGGGCTTGTGGGAGAGACCCAGTACTTC.

This clonotype showed up many times. J is TRBJ1-5 and V is TRBV11-2, with TRBD1 identical over 9 bases. V was clipped by 4 bases and J by 1 base; unmatched bases: 5. CDR1 is SGHAT and CDR2 is FQNNGV in the germline V gene. There are 16 residues in the CDR3. This CDR3 is CASSWGQGLSNQPQHF. As DNA, the CDR3 is TGTGCCAGCAGCTGGGGACAGGGCCTCAGCAATCAGCCCCAGCATTTT.

This clonotype has at least ten counts. The chain employs TRBV6-2 or TRBV6-3 and TRBJ2-1, with D perhaps matching TRBD2 (6 bases). Germline V CDR1 and CDR2: MNHEY, SVGEGT. The CDR3 contains 16 residues. Trimming shortened V by 6 bases and J by 6 bases, and 21 bases separated the two germline ends. The CDR3 bases are TGTGCCAGCAGCCCGAGGCTGGCGGGAAGGGTCAATGAGCAGTTCTTC. The encoded protein is CASSPRLAGRVNEQFF.

This clonotype was recorded at least ten times. The gene calls are TRBV28 and TRBJ2-5; D gene unclear. There are 12 residues in the CDR3. V was cut by 4 bases and J by 4 bases, with 7 bases left in between. Germline CDR1 reads MDHEN; CDR2 reads SYDVKM. The CDR3 DNA is TGTGCCAGCAGTTGGGTTGGAGAGACCCAGTACTTC. Its protein product is CASSWVGETQYF.